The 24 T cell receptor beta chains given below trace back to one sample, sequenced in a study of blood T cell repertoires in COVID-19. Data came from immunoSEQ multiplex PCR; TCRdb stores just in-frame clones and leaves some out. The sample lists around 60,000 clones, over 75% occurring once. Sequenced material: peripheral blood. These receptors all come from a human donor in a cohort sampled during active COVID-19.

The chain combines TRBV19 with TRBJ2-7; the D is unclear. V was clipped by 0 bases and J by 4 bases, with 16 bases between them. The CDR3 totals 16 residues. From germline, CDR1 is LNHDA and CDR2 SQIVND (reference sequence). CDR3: CASSIDLTPGAYEQYF. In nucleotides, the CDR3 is TGTGCCAGTAGTATAGATCTCACCCCGGGTGCTTACGAGCAGTACTTC.

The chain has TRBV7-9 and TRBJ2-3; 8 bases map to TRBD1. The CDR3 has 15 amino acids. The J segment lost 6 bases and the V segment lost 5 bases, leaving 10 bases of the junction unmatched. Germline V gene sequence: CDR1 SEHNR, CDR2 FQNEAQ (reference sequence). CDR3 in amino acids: CASSPPTGERDTQYF. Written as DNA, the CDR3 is TGTGCCAGCAGCCCACCGACAGGGGAGCGGGATACGCAGTATTTT.

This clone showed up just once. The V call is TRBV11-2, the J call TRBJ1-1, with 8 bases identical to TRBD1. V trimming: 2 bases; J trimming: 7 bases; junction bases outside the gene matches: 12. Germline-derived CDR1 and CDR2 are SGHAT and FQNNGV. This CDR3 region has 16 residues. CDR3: CASSLSRDRPEDEAFF. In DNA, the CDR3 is TGTGCCAGCAGCTTATCAAGGGACAGGCCTGAAGATGAAGCTTTCTTT.

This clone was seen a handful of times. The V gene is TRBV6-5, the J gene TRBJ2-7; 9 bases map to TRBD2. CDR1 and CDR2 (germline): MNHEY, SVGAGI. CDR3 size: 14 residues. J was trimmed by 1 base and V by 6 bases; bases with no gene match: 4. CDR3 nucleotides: TGTGCCAGCAGACTTAGCGGGAGATCCTACGAGCAGTACTTC. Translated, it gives CASRLSGRSYEQYF.

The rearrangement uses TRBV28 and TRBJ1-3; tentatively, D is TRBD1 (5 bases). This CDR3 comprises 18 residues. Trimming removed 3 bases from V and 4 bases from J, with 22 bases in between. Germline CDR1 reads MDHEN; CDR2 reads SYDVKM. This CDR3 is CASSLLQVWAAAGNTIYF. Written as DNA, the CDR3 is TGTGCCAGCAGTTTGCTACAGGTCTGGGCGGCCGCGGGAAACACCATATATTTT.

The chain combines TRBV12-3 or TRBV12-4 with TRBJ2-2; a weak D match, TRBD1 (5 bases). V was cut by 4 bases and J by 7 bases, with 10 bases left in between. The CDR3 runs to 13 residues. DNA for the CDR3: TGTGCCAGCAGTTGGGGCTGGGGCGGGGAGCTGTTTTTT. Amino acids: CASSWGWGGELFF.

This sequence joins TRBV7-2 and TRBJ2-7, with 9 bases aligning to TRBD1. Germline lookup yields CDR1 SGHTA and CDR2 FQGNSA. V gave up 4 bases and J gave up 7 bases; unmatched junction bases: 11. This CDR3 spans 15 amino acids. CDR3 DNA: TGTGCCAGCAGCTCACTCTGGACAGGGGCAGGGGAGCAGTACTTC. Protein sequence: CASSSLWTGAGEQYF. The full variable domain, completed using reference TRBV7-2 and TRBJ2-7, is GAGVSQSPSNKVTEKGKDVELRCDPISGHTALYWYRQSLGQGLEFLIYFQGNSAPDKSGLPSDRFSAERTGGSVSTLTIQRTQQEDSAVYLCASSSLWTGAGEQYFGPGTRLTVT.

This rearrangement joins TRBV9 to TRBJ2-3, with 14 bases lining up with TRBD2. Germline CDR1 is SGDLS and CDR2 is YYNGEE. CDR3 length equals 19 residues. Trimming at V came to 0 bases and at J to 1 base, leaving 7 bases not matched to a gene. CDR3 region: CASSVETSGGAGGTDTQYF. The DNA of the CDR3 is TGTGCCAGCAGCGTAGAGACTAGCGGGGGGGCCGGTGGCACAGATACGCAGTATTTT.

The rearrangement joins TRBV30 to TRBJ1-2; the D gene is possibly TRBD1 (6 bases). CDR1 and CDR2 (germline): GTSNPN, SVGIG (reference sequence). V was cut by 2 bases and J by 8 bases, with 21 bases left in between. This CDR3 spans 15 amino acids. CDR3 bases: TGTGCCTGGAGTCCTACCATCACCGGGGGGCGAGGCTACACCTTC. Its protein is CAWSPTITGGRGYTF.

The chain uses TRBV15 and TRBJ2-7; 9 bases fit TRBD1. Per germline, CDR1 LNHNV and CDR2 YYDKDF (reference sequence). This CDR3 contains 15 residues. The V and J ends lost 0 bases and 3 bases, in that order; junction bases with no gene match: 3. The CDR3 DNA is TGTGCCACCAGCAGAGAGGGACAGGGTCTCTACGAGCAGTACTTC. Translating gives CATSREGQGLYEQYF. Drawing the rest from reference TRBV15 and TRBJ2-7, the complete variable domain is DAMVIQNPRYQVTQFGKPVTLSCSQTLNHNVMYWYQQKSSQAPKLLFHYYDKDFNNEADTPDNFQSRRPNTSFCFLDIRSPGLGDTAMYLCATSREGQGLYEQYFGPGTRLTVT.

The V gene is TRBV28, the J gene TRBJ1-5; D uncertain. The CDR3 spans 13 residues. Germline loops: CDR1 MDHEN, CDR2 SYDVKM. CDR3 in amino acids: CAWTPSLGQPQHF. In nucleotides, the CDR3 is TGTGCTTGGACTCCGTCATTGGGGCAGCCCCAGCATTTT.

The CDR3: CASSADREADTQYF. In DNA, the CDR3 is TGTGCCAGCAGCGCAGACAGGGAGGCAGATACGCAGTATTTT. J is TRBJ2-3 and V is TRBV9, with D possibly being TRBD1 (7 bases). CDR3 size: 14 residues. Trimming removed 3 bases from V and 4 bases from J, with 12 bases in between. Germline assignment: CDR1 SGDLS and CDR2 YYNGEE. Filled out from reference TRBV9 and TRBJ2-3, the complete variable domain reads DSGVTQTPKHLITATGQRVTLRCSPRSGDLSVYWYQQSLDQGLQFLIQYYNGEERAKGNILERFSAQQFPDLHSELNLSSLELGDSALYFCASSADREADTQYFGPGTRLTVL.

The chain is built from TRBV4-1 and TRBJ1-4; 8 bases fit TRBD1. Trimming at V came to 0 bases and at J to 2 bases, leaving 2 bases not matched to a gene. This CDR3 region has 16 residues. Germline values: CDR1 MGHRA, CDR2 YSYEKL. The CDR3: CASSQETGDTNEKLFF. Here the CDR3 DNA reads TGCGCCAGCAGCCAAGAGACAGGGGACACTAATGAAAAACTGTTTTTT.

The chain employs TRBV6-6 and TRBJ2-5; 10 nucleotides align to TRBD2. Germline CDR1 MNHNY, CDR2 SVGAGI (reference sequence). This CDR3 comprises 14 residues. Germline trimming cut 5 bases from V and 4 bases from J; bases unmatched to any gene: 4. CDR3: CASSTLAGGETQYF. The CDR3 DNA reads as TGTGCCAGCAGTACCTTAGCGGGAGGAGAGACCCAGTACTTC.

Written as DNA, the CDR3 is TGTGCCAGCAGCTGGGGGGAATACACTGAAGCTTTCTTT. Translated, it gives CASSWGEYTEAFF. The rearrangement joins TRBV7-6 to TRBJ1-1, with TRBD1 as a possible D gene (5 bases). The CDR3 contains 13 residues. Germline CDR1 reads SGHVS; CDR2 reads FNYEAQ. V dropped 4 bases and J dropped 3 bases, with 9 bases sitting between them.

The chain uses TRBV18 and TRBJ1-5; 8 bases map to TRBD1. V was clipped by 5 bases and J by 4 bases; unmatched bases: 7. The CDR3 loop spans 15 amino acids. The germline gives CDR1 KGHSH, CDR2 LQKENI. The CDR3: CASSAGTGDNQPQHF. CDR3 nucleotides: TGTGCCAGCTCAGCGGGGACAGGAGATAATCAGCCCCAGCATTTT.

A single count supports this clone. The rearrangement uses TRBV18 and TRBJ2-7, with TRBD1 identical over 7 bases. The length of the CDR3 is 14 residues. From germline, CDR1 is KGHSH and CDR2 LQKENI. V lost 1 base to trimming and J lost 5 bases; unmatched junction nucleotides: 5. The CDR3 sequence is CASSPQGAVNEQYF. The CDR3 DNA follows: TGTGCCAGCTCACCACAGGGGGCAGTCAACGAGCAGTACTTC.

The CDR3 loop reads CASSLGGGADFSYEQYF. CDR3 nucleotides: TGTGCCAGCAGCCTAGGCGGGGGGGCAGACTTCAGCTACGAGCAGTACTTC. V and J are TRBV3-1 (or the pseudogene TRBV3-2) and TRBJ2-7; 9 bases are a match to TRBD2. Trimming at V came to 4 bases and at J to 3 bases, leaving 13 bases not matched to a gene. Germline assignment: CDR1 LGHDT and CDR2 YNNKEL (reference sequence). The CDR3 covers 17 residues.

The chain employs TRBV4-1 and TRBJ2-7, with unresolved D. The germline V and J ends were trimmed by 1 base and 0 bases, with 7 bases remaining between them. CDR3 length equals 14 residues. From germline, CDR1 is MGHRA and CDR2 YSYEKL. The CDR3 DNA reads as TGCGCCAGCAGCCAAGCCGGAGACTCCTACGAGCAGTACTTC. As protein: CASSQAGDSYEQYF.

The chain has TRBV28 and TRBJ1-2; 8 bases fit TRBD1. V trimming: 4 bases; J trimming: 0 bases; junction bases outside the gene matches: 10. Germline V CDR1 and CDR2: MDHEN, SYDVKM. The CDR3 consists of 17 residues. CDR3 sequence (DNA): TGTGCCAGCAGTTCCTCCGGACAGGGCAAAGCTAACTATGGCTACACCTTC. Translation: CASSSSGQGKANYGYTF.

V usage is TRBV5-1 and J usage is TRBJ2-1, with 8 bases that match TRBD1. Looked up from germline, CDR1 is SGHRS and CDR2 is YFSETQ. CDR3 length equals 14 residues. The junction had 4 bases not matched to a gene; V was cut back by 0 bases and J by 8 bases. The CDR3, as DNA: TGCGCCAGCAGCTTGGGACAGGGGAGAGATGAGCAGTTCTTC. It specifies CASSLGQGRDEQFF.

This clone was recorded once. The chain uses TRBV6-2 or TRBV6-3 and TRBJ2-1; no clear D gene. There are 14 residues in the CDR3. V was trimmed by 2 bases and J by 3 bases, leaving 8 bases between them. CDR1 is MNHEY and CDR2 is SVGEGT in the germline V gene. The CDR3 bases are TGTGCCAGCAGTTACATGGCCTTCTACAATGAGCAGTTCTTC. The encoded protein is CASSYMAFYNEQFF.

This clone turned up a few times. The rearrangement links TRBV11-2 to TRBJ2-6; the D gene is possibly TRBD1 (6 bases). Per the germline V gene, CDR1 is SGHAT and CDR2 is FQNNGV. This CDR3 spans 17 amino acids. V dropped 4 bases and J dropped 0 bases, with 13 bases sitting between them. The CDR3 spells CASSSLKGVSGANVLTF. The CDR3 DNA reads TGTGCCAGCAGCTCCTTAAAGGGGGTCTCTGGGGCCAACGTCCTGACTTTC.

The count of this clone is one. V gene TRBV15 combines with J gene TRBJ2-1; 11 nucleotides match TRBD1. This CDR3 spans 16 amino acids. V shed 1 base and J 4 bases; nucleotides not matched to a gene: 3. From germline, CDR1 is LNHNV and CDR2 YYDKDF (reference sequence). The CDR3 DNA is TGTGCCACCAGCAGAGTGGGACAGGGGGTATACAATGAGCAGTTCTTC. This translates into CATSRVGQGVYNEQFF. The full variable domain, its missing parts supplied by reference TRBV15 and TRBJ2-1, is DAMVIQNPRYQVTQFGKPVTLSCSQTLNHNVMYWYQQKSSQAPKLLFHYYDKDFNNEADTPDNFQSRRPNTSFCFLDIRSPGLGDTAMYLCATSRVGQGVYNEQFFGPGTRLTVL.